The source of this T cell receptor beta chain is a study of cytomegalovirus exposure and HLA in healthy donors. With 60 Vbeta and 13 Jbeta primers, the PCR was carried out. Here immunoSEQ multiplex PCR was the method, and the copy in TCRdb shows in-frame clones only, minus some. The sample lists around 190,000 clones; about 80% were seen once. A single count supports this clone. Its antigen is currently unknown. Germline assignment: CDR1 SGHTA and CDR2 FQGNSA. The CDR3 loop spans 16 amino acids. Trimming stripped 1 base from V and 3 bases from J, with 16 bases between. Study-wide results and limits: Links to common viral pathogens appeared, in a later analysis, for several of the most significant clusters. CMV serostatus was the only immune exposure information that was available. An analysis done earlier found most TCR beta V segments productive about 87% or about 30% of the time.

The V and J genes are TRBV7-2 and TRBJ2-7, with a tentative D call TRBD1 (5 bases). Sequencing was performed on PBMCs. This TCR came from a man aged 25-45 years in good health and CMV-seronegative. The CDR3 nucleotides read TGTGCCAGCAGCTTAGGGGCCGGACAAATGTACTACGAGCAGTACTTC. Translated, it gives CASSLGAGQMYYEQYF.